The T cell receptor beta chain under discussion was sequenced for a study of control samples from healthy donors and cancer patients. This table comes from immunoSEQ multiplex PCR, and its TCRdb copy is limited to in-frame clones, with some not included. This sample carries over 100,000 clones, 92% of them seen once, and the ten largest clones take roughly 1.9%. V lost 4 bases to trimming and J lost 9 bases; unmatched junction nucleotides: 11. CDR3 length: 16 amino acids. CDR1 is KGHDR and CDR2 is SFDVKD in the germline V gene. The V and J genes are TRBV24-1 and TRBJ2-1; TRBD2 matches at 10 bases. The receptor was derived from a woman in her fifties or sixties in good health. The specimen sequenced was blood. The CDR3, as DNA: TGTGCCACCAGTGACCGCGGGGGGACTAGCGTAGGTGAGCAGTTCTTC. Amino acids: CATSDRGGTSVGEQFF.